These 23 T cell receptor beta chains were all obtained from the same sample, sequenced in a study of CD8 T cells in ankylosing spondylitis. TCRdb called the 5' RACE reads again in MiXCR, with one record for every CDR3 protein. Among about 280,000 distinct CDR3 sequences, roughly 20% were seen once, and the ten largest hold less than 9%. The sample consisted of blood, either unsorted or a sorted T cell fraction (not recorded which). These receptors all stem from a male donor with ankylosing spondylitis or in good health (not recorded which).

This clonotype has more than one count but fewer than ten. The chain couples TRBV9 to TRBJ1-3; no clear D. The CDR3 consists of 14 residues. V was clipped by 0 bases and J by 0 bases, with 4 bases between them. CDR1 SGDLS and CDR2 YYNGEE come from the germline V gene. The CDR3: CASSVVDSGNTIYF. The CDR3 DNA is TGTGCCAGCAGCGTAGTTGACTCTGGAAACACCATATATTTT.

A few counts support this clonotype. The rearrangement joins TRBV5-1 to TRBJ2-5; D uncertain. Germline V gives CDR1 SGHRS, CDR2 YFSETQ. This CDR3 region has 14 residues. Deletions cut 1 base from V and 1 base from J, with 8 bases between. CDR3 DNA sequence: TGCGCCAGCAGCTTGACGGGCTCCCAAGAGACCCAGTACTTC. This translates into CASSLTGSQETQYF.

This rearrangement joins TRBV6-1 to TRBJ2-3; 10 bases are shared with TRBD2. In germline, CDR1 is MNHNS, CDR2 SASEGT. With 3 bases clipped from V and 3 bases from J, the junction kept 9 bases outside the gene matches. The CDR3 consists of 17 residues. The CDR3: CASSERTSGARTDTQYF. The CDR3 DNA is TGTGCCAGCAGTGAGCGGACTAGCGGAGCGAGGACAGATACGCAGTATTTT.

As concerns this clonotype: A much larger clone lies one base from this, so it may be a read error. V gene TRBV20-1 combines with J gene TRBJ2-3; D ambiguous. V was cut by 6 bases and J by 2 bases, with 18 bases left in between. CDR3 length: 15 amino acids. Germline values: CDR1 DFQATT, CDR2 SNEGSKA (reference sequence). This chain's CDR3 is CSADGRVGTTDTQYF. The DNA for the CDR3 is TGCAGTGCCGATGGGCGAGTGGGAACCACAGATACGCAGTATTTT.

The V call is TRBV14, the J call TRBJ2-2; D possibly corresponds to TRBD2 (6 bases). The CDR3 is 14 amino acids. Trimming removed 6 bases at V and 5 bases at J, with 13 bases between. The germline CDR1 and CDR2 sequences are SGHDN and FVKESK. Written as DNA, the CDR3 is TGTGCCAGCAGTCCTCGACTAGTTACCGGGGAGCTGTTTTTT. Amino acids: CASSPRLVTGELFF.

This clonotype occurred many times. V and J are TRBV10-3 and TRBJ2-5; perhaps D is TRBD1 or TRBD2 (5 bases each). Germline V lookup: CDR1 ENHRY, CDR2 SYGVKD. Trimming pared 4 bases from V and 5 bases from J, leaving 11 bases between. The CDR3 sequence is 13 residues long. The CDR3 region is CAISGGVGETQYF. In nucleotides, the CDR3 is TGTGCCATCAGTGGAGGGGTTGGGGAGACCCAGTACTTC.

This sequence joins TRBV6-1 and TRBJ2-7; 7 bases fit TRBD2. V lost 6 bases to trimming and J lost 1 base; unmatched junction nucleotides: 12. CDR3 length: 16 amino acids. CDR1 and CDR2 from the germline V gene are MNHNS and SASEGT. This chain's CDR3 is CASSLLGAGESYEQYV. The CDR3, as DNA: TGTGCCAGCAGCCTGCTAGGGGCGGGAGAATCCTACGAGCAGTACGTC.

To note about this clonotype: The junction shows a germline mismatch at one end, possibly a read error. The chain combines TRBV28 with TRBJ2-1, with D maybe TRBD1 (7 bases). This CDR3 has 14 residues. Germline values: CDR1 MDHEN, CDR2 SYDVKM. CDR3 DNA sequence: TGTACCAGCGTTCAGGGGGGTGACTACAATGAGCAGTTCTTC. Residues: CTSVQGGDYNEQFF.

V usage is TRBV20-1 and J usage is TRBJ2-7; D is unclear. The CDR3 is 11 amino acids. CDR1 and CDR2 from the germline V gene are DFQATT and SNEGSKA (reference sequence). With 3 bases removed from V and 5 bases from J, the gap between germline ends came to 8 bases. The CDR3 here is CSARTGDEQYV. The CDR3 DNA sequence: TGCAGTGCTAGGACCGGCGACGAGCAGTACGTC.

This clonotype showed up just a few times. The chain is built from TRBV5-6 and TRBJ2-1; TRBD2 matches 10 bases. This CDR3 contains 18 residues. Germline CDR1 reads SGHDT; CDR2 reads YYEEEE. The junction had 9 bases not matched to a gene; V was cut back by 2 bases and J by 1 base. The CDR3 nucleotides read TGTGCCAGCAGCTTACGGACAGCGGGAGGGAGGTCCTACAATGAGCAGTTCTTC. This codes for CASSLRTAGGRSYNEQFF.

This clonotype was counted a few times. The J gene is TRBJ1-2, the V gene TRBV14, with 10 bases aligning to TRBD1. Germline-derived CDR1 and CDR2 are SGHDN and FVKESK. The trim removed 2 bases at V and 7 bases at J, leaving 7 bases unmatched. The CDR3 consists of 15 residues. The chain's CDR3 is CASSQPGQGYGGYTF. The CDR3 DNA reads TGTGCCAGCAGCCAACCGGGACAGGGGTATGGTGGCTACACCTTC.

This clonotype was observed a few times. V is TRBV6-5 and J is TRBJ1-1, with unresolved D. The CDR3 extends over 15 amino acids. In germline, CDR1 is MNHEY, CDR2 SVGAGI. The V and J ends lost 0 bases and 0 bases respectively, with 8 bases between them. CDR3 sequence (DNA): TGTGCCAGCAGTTACTCGGTCTCGCTGAACACTGAAGCTTTCTTT. Translation gives CASSYSVSLNTEAFF.

The chain combines TRBV7-2 with TRBJ2-1; perhaps TRBD2 as D (7 bases). V was cut by 6 bases and J by 8 bases, with 17 bases left in between. CDR1 is SGHTA and CDR2 is FQGNSA in the germline V gene. The CDR3 is made up of 14 amino acids. CDR3 nucleotides: TGTGCCAGCAGTAGTAGGGGGGGCTTCGATGAGCAGTTCTTC. This gives the protein CASSSRGGFDEQFF.

The rearrangement uses TRBV7-8 and TRBJ1-5; 7 nucleotides agree with TRBD1. The germline V gene encodes CDR1 SGHVS and CDR2 FQNEAQ. With 1 base clipped from V and 6 bases from J, the junction kept 9 bases outside the gene matches. The CDR3 covers 16 residues. The CDR3 is CASSLELTGRFQPQHF. CDR3 coding DNA: TGTGCCAGCAGCTTAGAGTTGACAGGGAGGTTTCAGCCCCAGCATTTT.

J is TRBJ2-1 and V is TRBV12-3 or TRBV12-4; D is unclear. V was cut by 2 bases and J by 9 bases, with 11 bases left in between. The CDR3 runs to 13 residues. The CDR3 region is CASSLRSPGEQFF. The DNA of the CDR3 is TGTGCCAGCAGTTTAAGGTCCCCGGGTGAGCAGTTCTTC.

This clonotype was found a few times. The rearrangement joins TRBV29-1 to TRBJ2-1; 8 bases align to TRBD2. The CDR3 sequence is 15 residues long. V lost 7 bases to trimming and J lost 0 bases; unmatched junction nucleotides: 8. CDR1 and CDR2 from the germline V gene are SQVTM and ANQGSEA. The CDR3 DNA sequence: TGCAGCGCCGCGGGGGGCCCTAGCTCCTACAATGAGCAGTTCTTC. It encodes CSAAGGPSSYNEQFF.

This chain links TRBV12-3 or TRBV12-4 with TRBJ2-3; 9 bases are a match to TRBD1. This CDR3 contains 17 residues. J gave up 0 bases and V 3 bases, and 7 bases lay outside the gene matches. The CDR3 DNA sequence: TGTGCCAGCAGTTTTTATACAGGGGGCCTTAGCACAGATACGCAGTATTTT. Translating it yields CASSFYTGGLSTDTQYF.

The genes are TRBV25-1 and TRBJ2-2, with D possibly being TRBD2 (5 bases). V lost 0 bases and J lost 0, with 8 bases in between. The germline V gene encodes CDR1 MGHDK and CDR2 SYGVNS. The CDR3 covers 16 residues. CDR3 DNA sequence: TGTGCCAGCAGTGAATACCGGGGTCCGAACACCGGGGAGCTGTTTTTT. Translating it yields CASSEYRGPNTGELFF.

The chain combines TRBV5-1 with TRBJ2-1; D possibly corresponds to TRBD2 (5 bases). The V end was cut by 0 bases, the J end by 8 bases, with 12 bases between. Germline V gene data show CDR1 as SGHRS and CDR2 as YFSETQ. The CDR3 length is 14 residues. CDR3 in DNA: TGCGCCAGCAGCTTGGAGCGACTAAGCGATGAGCAGTTCTTC. It translates to CASSLERLSDEQFF. Combining the CDR3 with reference TRBV5-1 and TRBJ2-1 gives the whole variable domain KAGVTQTPRYLIKTRGQQVTLSCSPISGHRSVSWYQQTPGQGLQFLFEYFSETQRNKGNFPGRFSGRQFSNSRSEMNVSTLELGDSALYLCASSLERLSDEQFFGPGTRLTVL.

V is TRBV10-2 and J is TRBJ2-3, with 10 positions matching TRBD2. There are 16 residues in the CDR3. V was pared by 2 bases and J by 1 base, with 3 bases of the junction left unmatched. Germline V CDR1 and CDR2: WSHSY, SAAADI. CDR3 protein: CASSEAGTSGTDTQYF. Here the CDR3 DNA reads TGCGCCAGCAGTGAGGCCGGGACTAGCGGCACAGATACGCAGTATTTT.

This clonotype has just a few counts. The rearrangement uses TRBV5-1 and TRBJ2-2; 8 nucleotides align to TRBD2. Trimming removed 3 bases from V and 3 bases from J; junction bases left unmatched: 10. The CDR3 covers 17 residues. Germline CDR1 reads SGHRS; CDR2 reads YFSETQ. The CDR3 loop is CASSSGRLAPDTGELFF. The CDR3 DNA is TGCGCCAGCAGCTCGGGAAGACTAGCGCCTGACACCGGGGAGCTGTTTTTT.

This clonotype was detected only a few times. The gene calls are TRBV7-8 and TRBJ1-2, with no clear D. V shed 5 bases and J shed 3 bases, with 13 bases lying between them. Germline values: CDR1 SGHVS, CDR2 FQNEAQ. The CDR3 covers 14 residues. CDR3 amino acids: CASSLSDRDYGYTF. CDR3 coding DNA: TGTGCCAGCAGCCTATCGGACCGAGACTATGGCTACACCTTC.

This clonotype was detected a few times. The junction and the germline gene differ at one end; a read error may be behind it. This chain joins TRBV28 and TRBJ1-5; no definite D call. The length of the CDR3 is 13 residues. The germline gives CDR1 MDHEN, CDR2 SYDVKM. This chain's CDR3 is CASTLGGGQPQHF. The CDR3 DNA reads TGTGCCAGCACTTTAGGCGGAGGGCAGCCCCAGCATTTT. The whole variable domain, remainder taken from reference TRBV28 and TRBJ1-5, is DVKVTQSSRYLVKRTGEKVFLECVQDMDHENMFWYRQDPGLGLRLIYFSYDVKMKEKGDIPEGYSVSREKKERFSLILESASTNQTSMYLCASTLGGGQPQHFGDGTRLSIL.